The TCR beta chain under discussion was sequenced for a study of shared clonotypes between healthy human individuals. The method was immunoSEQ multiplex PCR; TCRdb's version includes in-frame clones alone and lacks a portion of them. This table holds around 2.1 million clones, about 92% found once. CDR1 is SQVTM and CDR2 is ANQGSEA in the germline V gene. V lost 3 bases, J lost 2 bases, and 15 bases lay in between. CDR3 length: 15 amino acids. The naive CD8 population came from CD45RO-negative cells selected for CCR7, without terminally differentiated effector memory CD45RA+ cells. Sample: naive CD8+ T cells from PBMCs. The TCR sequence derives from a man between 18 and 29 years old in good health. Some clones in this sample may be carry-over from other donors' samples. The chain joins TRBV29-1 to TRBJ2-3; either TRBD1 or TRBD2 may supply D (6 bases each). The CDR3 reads CSVDRGGFTTDTQYF. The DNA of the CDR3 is TGCAGCGTTGATCGAGGGGGGTTTACCACAGATACGCAGTATTTT.